This T cell receptor beta chain came from a study of human T cells and chemical hapten exposure. Study results and caveats: Patch test score tracked positively with PT1 expanded TCR counts.

Time point indicated: patch test 1, 2 weeks after DPC sensitization. Treatment in this sample: therapeutic diphenylcyclopropenone sensitization with weekly scalp DPC. Blood draws came before every patch-test application. From the RACE reads, TCRdb called clonotypes with MiXCR, one entry per CDR3 protein. The repertoire holds about 49,000 distinct CDR3 sequences, with 8% to 9.5% as singletons. The table lists this clonotype with many counts. What it binds is not known. This specimen was whole blood, taken in connection with sensitization to the hapten diphenylcyclopropenone (DPC). This TCR derives from a woman aged 50 to 60 with alopecia areata. Some clones in this sample may be carry-over from other donors' samples.

CDR3 amino acids: CASSLAGGIGELFF. The CDR3 DNA sequence: TGTGCCAGCAGCTTAGCGGGAGGAATCGGGGAGCTGTTTTTT. This sequence joins TRBV7-9 and TRBJ2-2; perhaps TRBD2 as D (6 bases). The CDR3 has 14 residues. Trimming took 0 bases from V and 7 from J, leaving 9 bases between them. Germline V gives CDR1 SEHNR, CDR2 FQNEAQ (reference sequence).